Below, 29 T cell receptor beta chains from the same sample are listed, as sequenced in a study of blood T cell repertoires in COVID-19. Sequencing was performed with immunoSEQ multiplex PCR; in TCRdb, only in-frame clones are kept and a portion is missing. In the table there are some 500,000 clones, around nine tenths of which are singletons. Sequenced material: PBMCs or T cells enriched from blood (not recorded which). Source of these receptors: a woman aged 40 to 55 who had recovered from COVID-19.

The rearrangement joins TRBV9 to TRBJ2-7; a possible D gene is TRBD2 (5 bases). This CDR3 has 15 amino acids. Trimming removed 0 bases at V and 3 bases at J, with 13 bases between. CDR1 is SGDLS and CDR2 is YYNGEE in the germline V gene. In DNA form, the CDR3 reads TGTGCCAGCAGCGTAGGGGAGCTTTCGGACTACGAGCAGTACTTC. Protein product: CASSVGELSDYEQYF.

This clone came up a few times. The same CDR3 arises from other DNA sequences in this sample as well. V and J are TRBV6-2 or TRBV6-3 and TRBJ1-1; D possibly corresponds to TRBD1 (5 bases). Germline CDR1 and CDR2: MNHEY and SVGEGT. Trimming left V 2 bases short and J 4 bases short, with 11 bases between. This CDR3 has 14 residues. The CDR3 reads CASSYGQGATEAFF. In nucleotides, the CDR3 is TGTGCCAGCAGTTACGGGCAGGGTGCCACTGAAGCTTTCTTT.

V usage is TRBV5-6 and J usage is TRBJ2-7; no firm D call. The CDR3 runs 12 residues. V was cut by 2 bases and J by 0 bases, with 3 bases left in between. Germline-derived CDR1 and CDR2 are SGHDT and YYEEEE. The CDR3 here is CASSFHSYEQYF. The CDR3 coding sequence is TGTGCCAGCAGCTTTCACTCCTACGAGCAGTACTTC.

The genes are TRBV6-2 or TRBV6-3 and TRBJ1-1, with 11 bases that match TRBD1. The V gene's germline CDR1 is MNHEY and CDR2 SVGEGT. CDR3 length: 16 amino acids. V trimming: 5 bases; J trimming: 4 bases; junction bases outside the gene matches: 9. CDR3 in amino acids: CASSRPGQGGFTEAFF. The CDR3 DNA follows: TGTGCCAGCAGTAGACCGGGACAGGGGGGTTTCACTGAAGCTTTCTTT.

The chain is built from TRBV23-1 and TRBJ2-7; D not resolved. TRBV23-1 is an open reading frame whose function is uncertain. This CDR3 is 14 amino acids long. The ends were cut back, 0 bases at V and 3 bases at J, with 9 bases in the middle. The CDR3 loop is CASSQSPLLYEQYF. For the CDR3, the DNA is TGCGCCAGCAGTCAATCGCCACTCCTCTACGAGCAGTACTTC.

The rearrangement links TRBV5-5 to TRBJ2-7; maybe TRBD2 (5 bases). The CDR3 sequence is 15 residues long. Per germline, CDR1 SGHKS and CDR2 YYEKEE (reference sequence). The V gene lost 7 bases and the J gene lost 3 bases, with 20 bases spanning the gap. This CDR3 reads CASGYSVGGYYEQYF. In DNA, the CDR3 is TGTGCCAGCGGATATAGCGTAGGAGGATACTACGAGCAGTACTTC.

V gene TRBV11-2 combines with J gene TRBJ2-1; 11 bases agree with TRBD1. Germline V gene lookup returns CDR1 SGHAT and CDR2 FQNNGV. The CDR3 runs to 16 residues. V lost 5 bases, J lost 7 bases, and 10 bases stayed unmatched. The CDR3 coding sequence is TGTGCCAGCAGCCCCAGGACAGGGGGCGGTGTGAATGAGCAGTTCTTC. It specifies CASSPRTGGGVNEQFF.

V is TRBV5-1 and J is TRBJ2-7; D gene uncertain. The CDR3 runs 14 residues. Germline V gives CDR1 SGHRS, CDR2 YFSETQ. V dropped 0 bases and J dropped 0 bases, with 7 bases sitting between them. The CDR3 DNA is TGCGCCAGCAGCTTGGACAGAGTCTCCTACGAGCAGTACTTC. Translating gives CASSLDRVSYEQYF.

The genes are TRBV4-1 and TRBJ2-3; 10 bases are shared with TRBD2. Germline CDR1 and CDR2: MGHRA and YSYEKL. With V trimmed by 4 bases and J by 2 bases, 3 bases remained unmatched. This CDR3 has 15 amino acids. CDR3 loop: CASSPGTSATDTQYF. CDR3 bases: TGCGCCAGCAGCCCCGGGACTAGCGCCACAGATACGCAGTATTTT.

This clone was counted once. J is TRBJ1-6 and V is TRBV6-5; possibly TRBD1 for D (5 bases). The CDR3 has 14 amino acids. With 8 bases removed from V and 10 bases from J, the gap between germline ends came to 18 bases. In germline, CDR1 is MNHEY, CDR2 SVGAGI. The CDR3 region is CASRPGGLYSPLHF. The CDR3 DNA reads as TGTGCCAGCCGCCCGGGGGGTCTTTACTCACCCCTCCACTTT.

The chain uses TRBV6-5 and TRBJ1-2, with 10 positions matching TRBD1. V dropped 7 bases and J dropped 4; count of bases not matched to a gene: 6. This CDR3 is 14 amino acids long. Per germline, CDR1 MNHEY and CDR2 SVGAGI. CDR3 sequence (DNA): TGTGCCAGCAAAACCGGGACAGGGGTCTATGGCTACACCTTC. It translates to CASKTGTGVYGYTF.

V usage is TRBV13 and J usage is TRBJ1-2; 8 nucleotides match TRBD1. This CDR3 spans 15 amino acids. The V segment lost 5 bases and the J segment 3 bases; nucleotides outside the gene matches: 8. Germline V gene data show CDR1 as PRHDT and CDR2 as FYEKMQ (reference sequence). CDR3 in amino acids: CASSIGQGIDYGYTF. CDR3 sequence (DNA): TGTGCCAGCAGCATTGGACAGGGAATAGACTATGGCTACACCTTC.

The chain links TRBV18 to TRBJ2-7; 9 bases line up with TRBD2. V lost 3 bases to trimming and J lost 0 bases; unmatched junction nucleotides: 3. Germline-derived CDR1 and CDR2 are KGHSH and LQKENI. CDR3 length: 15 amino acids. CDR3 sequence (DNA): TGTGCCAGCTCACCGGGGACTAGCTCCTCCTACGAGCAGTACTTC. Amino acids: CASSPGTSSSYEQYF.

The rearrangement joins TRBV6-4 to TRBJ1-1; tentatively, D is TRBD1 (6 bases). The CDR3 covers 13 residues. V was trimmed by 4 bases and J by 1 base, leaving 7 bases between them. Germline-derived CDR1 and CDR2 are MRHNA and SNTAGT. CDR3 bases: TGTGCCAGCAGTGCACAGGGGAACACTGAAGCTTTCTTT. Protein product: CASSAQGNTEAFF.

The J gene is TRBJ2-1, the V gene TRBV19; D ambiguous. V shed 0 bases and J shed 3 bases, with 9 bases lying between them. The germline V gene encodes CDR1 LNHDA and CDR2 SQIVND (reference sequence). The CDR3 has 15 residues. CDR3 region: CASSIDGPGYNEQFF. The CDR3 DNA reads TGTGCCAGTAGTATAGATGGCCCAGGCTACAATGAGCAGTTCTTC.

The chain employs TRBV2 and TRBJ2-3; 9 nucleotides match TRBD1. This CDR3 region has 15 residues. V shed 3 bases and J 6 bases; nucleotides not matched to a gene: 7. Germline CDR1 reads SNHLY; CDR2 reads FYNNEI. This CDR3 is CASSEMGQGGDTQYF. In nucleotides, the CDR3 is TGTGCCAGCAGTGAGATGGGACAGGGTGGTGATACGCAGTATTTT.

The gene calls are TRBV30 and TRBJ1-2, with a possible D match to TRBD1 (6 bases). Germline V gene lookup returns CDR1 GTSNPN and CDR2 SVGIG (reference sequence). Trimming removed 1 base from V and 5 bases from J, with 17 bases in between. The CDR3 extends over 15 amino acids. This CDR3 reads CAWSGGQGEIYGYTF. For the CDR3, the DNA is TGTGCCTGGAGTGGGGGGCAGGGAGAGATTTATGGCTACACCTTC.

CDR3 in amino acids: CASSSRGTYNSPLHF. The CDR3 DNA follows: TGTGCCAGCAGTTCCAGGGGGACCTATAATTCACCCCTCCACTTT. The V call is TRBV6-5, the J call TRBJ1-6; TRBD1 agrees at 7 bases. The CDR3 totals 15 residues. J gave up 2 bases and V 4 bases, and 2 bases lay outside the gene matches. Looked up from germline, CDR1 is MNHEY and CDR2 is SVGAGI.

The chain joins TRBV19 to TRBJ1-2, with D perhaps matching TRBD1 (6 bases). Germline lookup yields CDR1 LNHDA and CDR2 SQIVND (reference sequence). The CDR3 runs 14 residues. Trimming cost V 6 bases and J 2 bases, with 13 bases left between them. The CDR3 DNA follows: TGTGCCAGTAGGGGGTTACAGGGAAACTATGGCTACACCTTC. Residues: CASRGLQGNYGYTF.

The chain is built from TRBV27 and TRBJ2-7, with 14 bases identical to TRBD2. Germline values: CDR1 MNHEY, CDR2 SMNVEV (reference sequence). V shed 6 bases, J shed 6 bases, and the junction held 7 bases outside the gene matches. The CDR3 sequence is 15 residues long. The DNA of the CDR3 is TGTGCCAGCAGCACGATTGGACTAGCGGGAGGCGAGCAGTACTTC. Amino acid sequence: CASSTIGLAGGEQYF.

This rearrangement joins TRBV2 to TRBJ1-3; D is uncertain. V was shortened by 2 bases and J by 6 bases, with 17 bases between the two germline ends. CDR3 length equals 16 residues. Germline CDR1 SNHLY, CDR2 FYNNEI. The CDR3 DNA reads TGTGCCAGCAGTGAATCGAGAACAGCGGTTGAAAACACCATATATTTT. Its translation is CASSESRTAVENTIYF.

V is TRBV24-1 and J is TRBJ2-1, with 9 nucleotides matching TRBD1. Per the germline V gene, CDR1 is KGHDR and CDR2 is SFDVKD. With V trimmed by 4 bases and J by 7 bases, 10 bases remained unmatched. This CDR3 is 16 amino acids long. DNA of the CDR3: TGTGCCACCAGTGACCCATACAGGGGGCTAGGGAATGAGCAGTTCTTC. It translates to CATSDPYRGLGNEQFF.

This clone appeared a single time. J is TRBJ2-5 and V is TRBV7-9; D not certain. The CDR3 contains 11 residues. The germline CDR1 and CDR2 sequences are SEHNR and FQNEAQ (reference sequence). V lost 7 bases and J 5 bases, leaving 8 bases between the germline ends. The CDR3 sequence is CASILLETQYF. CDR3 coding DNA: TGTGCCAGCATCCTACTGGAGACCCAGTACTTC.

CDR3 amino acids: CASSLGCVGLAATYEQYF. CDR3 coding DNA: TGTGCCAGCAGCTTAGGTTGTGTGGGGCTAGCGGCAACCTACGAGCAGTACTTC. This sequence joins TRBV7-2 and TRBJ2-7; 7 nucleotides align to TRBD2. Looked up from germline, CDR1 is SGHTA and CDR2 is FQGNSA. Trimming at V came to 1 base and at J to 2 bases, leaving 14 bases not matched to a gene. The CDR3 length is 18 residues.

The rearrangement joins TRBV19 to TRBJ1-4; 7 nucleotides agree with TRBD1. V lost 5 bases and J lost 13; bases outside the gene matches: 7. CDR1 and CDR2 (germline): LNHDA, SQIVND (reference sequence). The CDR3 totals 12 residues. The CDR3 spells CASSGQALGLFF. The CDR3 DNA reads as TGTGCCAGTAGTGGACAGGCTCTGGGACTGTTTTTT.

The chain is built from TRBV3-1 (or the pseudogene TRBV3-2) and TRBJ2-7; 13 bases line up with TRBD2. The CDR3 length is 16 residues. The J segment lost 7 bases and the V segment lost 0 bases, leaving 6 bases of the junction unmatched. The V gene's germline CDR1 is LGHDT and CDR2 YNNKEL (reference sequence). The chain's CDR3 is CASSQELAGGPWEQYF. DNA for the CDR3: TGTGCCAGCAGCCAAGAACTAGCGGGAGGGCCGTGGGAGCAGTACTTC.

This clone was seen more than once but under ten times. The V call is TRBV19, the J call TRBJ2-1; 9 positions match TRBD2. Germline V CDR1 and CDR2: LNHDA, SQIVND (reference sequence). This CDR3 is 15 amino acids long. V shed 8 bases and J 14 bases; nucleotides not matched to a gene: 19. The CDR3 sequence: CASLNTGGRALVKFF. CDR3 nucleotides: TGTGCCAGTCTTAACACGGGCGGGAGGGCCCTCGTTAAGTTCTTC.

This chain links TRBV27 with TRBJ2-3; D is undetermined. Germline assignment: CDR1 MNHEY and CDR2 SMNVEV (reference sequence). The CDR3 has 13 amino acids. V lost 5 bases and J 3 bases, leaving 9 bases between the germline ends. The CDR3 DNA sequence: TGTGCCAGCAGTCGAGAGTGGACAGATACGCAGTATTTT. It codes for CASSREWTDTQYF.

This clone was found once. This chain joins TRBV9 and TRBJ1-4; a weak D match, TRBD1 (5 bases). Germline CDR1 and CDR2: SGDLS and YYNGEE. This CDR3 region has 13 residues. The V and J ends lost 6 bases and 6 bases respectively, with 12 bases between them. CDR3: CASNSAGDEKLFF. The CDR3 nucleotides are TGTGCCAGCAACTCAGCGGGGGATGAAAAACTGTTTTTT.